There are many counts of the clone carrying this T cell receptor beta chain. A 10-nucleotide random UMI tagged transcripts in template-switch 5'RACE cDNA synthesis. TCRdb called the 5' RACE reads again in MiXCR, with one record for every CDR3 protein. This sample has around 53,000 distinct CDR3 sequences; approximately 9.2% occur once, and the top ten carry about 2%. The time point is: longitudinal time-point 3. Individuals who volunteered at a blood bank located in Maryland, USA, made up the group of healthy controls. The study built unsorted libraries from 2 million PBMCs kept at -80 C. This entry is derived from a study of neurological immune-mediated disorders. The V and J ends lost 5 bases and 1 base respectively, with 21 bases between them. The CDR3 totals 17 residues. The germline CDR1 and CDR2 sequences are DFQATT and SNEGSKA (reference sequence).

The chain joins TRBV20-1 to TRBJ2-1, with a tentative D call TRBD2 (6 bases). Sequenced: PBMCs. The clonotype comes from a woman between 40 and 55 years old in good health. The DNA for the CDR3 is TGCAGTGCTTCCATCATTGGCGGGACCCCTTCCTACAATGAGCAGTTCTTC. Translated, it gives CSASIIGGTPSYNEQFF.